This note documents a single T cell receptor beta chain sequence. V was shortened by 6 bases and J by 3 bases, with 14 bases between the two germline ends. This CDR3 is 14 amino acids long. Germline CDR1 and CDR2: MGHDK and SYGVNS. PCR primers comprised 60 Vbeta and 13 Jbeta primers. Method: immunoSEQ multiplex PCR; TCRdb's copy keeps in-frame clones and lacks some. In the table there are approximately 96,000 clones, 74% of which are singletons. The data belong to a study of cytomegalovirus exposure and HLA in healthy donors. This receptor was identified in a male donor in good health and CMV-seronegative. The sample taken for sequencing was PBMCs. This chain links TRBV25-1 with TRBJ1-1; D call uncertain. Here the CDR3 DNA reads TGTGCCAGCAGAGCCCCCAGGAGGGACACTGAAGCTTTCTTT. Amino acid sequence: CASRAPRRDTEAFF.